This T cell receptor beta chain originates from a study of CD8+CD57+ T cells in acquired aplastic anemia. Study-wide results and caveats: For CD8+ Simpson's diversity, patients and controls showed no significant difference.

CDR3 length equals 15 residues. TCR beta VDJ and CDR3 were profiled, and genomic DNA was the template. From the reads, TCRdb called clonotypes with MiXCR, one entry per CDR3 protein. This repertoire shows roughly 290,000 distinct CDR3 sequences, around three fifths found once; its top ten account for around 1.3%. Notes on this clonotype: The antigen is not known.

Individuals selected for sequencing had exhibited CD8+CD57+ cell expansion on flow cytometry. Severe acquired aplastic anemia affected all patients. The TCR comes from a human donor with aplastic anemia. Specimen: sorted CD4+, CD8+, or CD8+CD57+ T cells (not recorded which) from PBMCs. The rearrangement joins TRBV12-3 or TRBV12-4 to TRBJ2-1; 7 positions match TRBD1. The CDR3 nucleotides are TGTGCTAGTGGTACGGGACAGCCCCACTCCTACGAGCAGTTCTTC. It yields the protein CASGTGQPHSYEQFF.